This is a list of T cell receptor beta chains from one sample in a study of human T cells and chemical hapten exposure. TCRdb independently ran MiXCR on the RACE reads; one entry per CDR3 protein. The sample records 150,000 to 200,000 distinct CDR3 sequences, approximately 31% being singletons. The sample here was whole blood, taken in connection with sensitization to the hapten diphenylcyclopropenone (DPC). The receptors shown here come from a woman aged 30 to 39 with alopecia areata. Some clones in this sample may be carry-over from other donors' samples. CDR3s include the opening cysteine and the closing phenylalanine or tryptophan. Each record gives: J gene, clone size, V gene, D gene, CDR3 protein, CDR3 DNA. The D gene is left open where the match is weak. Expanded clones get a size class; other rows say once, few or many, or leave the size out.

J: TRBJ1-5; size: -; V: TRBV12-3/TRBV12-4; D: TRBD1; CDR3: CASRKGQENNQPQHF; DNA: TGTGCCAGCAGAAAGGGACAGGAGAACAATCAGCCCCAGCATTTT
J: TRBJ2-3; size: few; V: TRBV29-1; D: -; CDR3: CSVEKDSTDTQYF; DNA: TGCAGCGTTGAAAAGGATAGCACAGATACGCAGTATTTT
J: TRBJ2-3; size: -; V: TRBV7-2; D: TRBD2; CDR3: CASSLFFKGLAGSGTDTQYF; DNA: TGTGCCAGCAGCTTATTTTTTAAGGGACTAGCGGGATCCGGCACAGATACGCAGTATTTT
J: TRBJ2-1; size: -; V: TRBV19; D: -; CDR3: CASTTRPTSSPGYNEQFF; DNA: TGTGCCAGTACAACTCGCCCAACTAGTTCCCCCGGTTACAATGAGCAGTTCTTC
J: TRBJ2-5; size: few; V: TRBV29-1; D: TRBD2; CDR3: CSATGGAEETQYF; DNA: TGCAGCGCTACCGGGGGGGCCGAGGAGACCCAGTACTTC
J: TRBJ2-3; size: few; V: TRBV6-5; D: TRBD2; CDR3: CASRPALAADTQYF; DNA: TGTGCCAGCAGACCCGCACTAGCGGCAGATACGCAGTATTTT
J: TRBJ2-2; size: -; V: TRBV29-1; D: TRBD2; CDR3: CSASEGRGLTGELFF; DNA: TGCAGCGCTTCGGAGGGGCGGGGACTAACCGGGGAGCTGTTTTTT
J: TRBJ2-4; size: few; V: TRBV25-1; D: TRBD2; CDR3: CASSSWEGSIQYF; DNA: TGTGCCAGCAGTTCCTGGGAGGGGAGCATTCAGTACTTC
J: TRBJ1-6; size: -; V: TRBV6-5; D: -; CDR3: CASKNLDRGPRSPLHF; DNA: TGTGCCAGCAAGAATTTGGACAGAGGCCCTAGATCACCCCTCCACTTT
J: TRBJ2-2; size: few; V: TRBV28; D: -; CDR3: CASSLSTGFFTGELFF; DNA: TGTGCCAGCAGTTTATCCACAGGATTTTTCACCGGGGAGCTGTTTTTT
J: TRBJ2-1; size: -; V: TRBV7-2; D: -; CDR3: CASTLGLAENNEQFF; DNA: TGTGCCAGCACCTTAGGCCTAGCCGAGAACAATGAGCAGTTCTTC
J: TRBJ2-1; size: -; V: TRBV20-1; D: TRBD2; CDR3: CSASGLAPNNEQFF; DNA: TGCAGTGCTAGCGGACTAGCGCCTAACAATGAGCAGTTCTTC
J: TRBJ2-1; size: -; V: TRBV13; D: TRBD2; CDR3: CASSLRTSRYNEQFF; DNA: TGTGCCAGCAGCCTACGGACTAGCAGGTACAATGAGCAGTTCTTC
J: TRBJ1-2; size: few; V: TRBV12-3/TRBV12-4; D: TRBD1; CDR3: CASSFGGTGAYGYTF; DNA: TGTGCCAGCAGTTTTGGGGGGACAGGGGCCTATGGCTACACCTTC
J: TRBJ2-7; size: few; V: TRBV28; D: TRBD1; CDR3: CASSQQGAGEQYF; DNA: TGTGCCAGCAGCCAACAGGGGGCGGGGGAGCAGTACTTC
J: TRBJ2-1; size: -; V: TRBV10-3; D: -; CDR3: CAARDSRGNEQFF; DNA: TGTGCCGCCCGGGACTCTCGAGGGAATGAGCAGTTCTTC
J: TRBJ1-1; size: few; V: TRBV5-5; D: -; CDR3: CASSWTTGNTEAFF; DNA: TGTGCCAGCAGCTGGACGACAGGGAACACTGAAGCTTTCTTT
J: TRBJ1-1; size: -; V: TRBV6-6; D: TRBD1; CDR3: CASSYSTDRAGDTEAFF; DNA: TGTGCCAGCAGTTACTCAACGGACAGGGCCGGGGACACTGAAGCTTTCTTT
J: TRBJ1-2; size: -; V: TRBV12-3/TRBV12-4; D: TRBD1; CDR3: CASSLLQGAVDGYTF; DNA: TGTGCCAGCAGTTTGTTACAGGGGGCTGTAGATGGCTACACCTTC
J: TRBJ2-7; size: many; V: TRBV28; D: -; CDR3: CASSLGLYYEQYF; DNA: TGTGCCAGCAGTTTAGGCTTGTACTACGAGCAGTACTTC
J: TRBJ1-2; size: -; V: TRBV10-3; D: -; CDR3: CAISERVEDGYTF; DNA: TGTGCCATCAGTGAGAGGGTAGAGGATGGCTACACCTTC
J: TRBJ1-1; size: few; V: TRBV5-1; D: -; CDR3: CASSLFPGTNTEAFF; DNA: TGCGCCAGCAGCTTGTTTCCAGGAACGAACACTGAAGCTTTCTTT
J: TRBJ2-1; size: few; V: TRBV20-1; D: TRBD2; CDR3: CSASEAGVHYNEQFF; DNA: TGCAGTGCTTCTGAAGCGGGAGTTCACTACAATGAGCAGTTCTTC
J: TRBJ2-1; size: -; V: TRBV20-1; D: TRBD2; CDR3: CSARDYLASYNEQFF; DNA: TGCAGTGCCAGGGACTACCTGGCCTCCTACAATGAGCAGTTCTTC